Listed below are T cell receptor beta chains from one sample, sequenced in a study of OX40 agonist ivuxolimab in advanced cancers. The protocol was immunoSEQ multiplex PCR, while the TCRdb copy is restricted to in-frame clones and leaves out a portion. The sample has about 69,000 clones; 75% to 90% are singletons. The input for sequencing was CD4+ or CD8+ T cells sorted from blood, taken in a trial of the OX40 agonist ivuxolimab. Receptors originate from an adult with an advanced solid tumor such as melanoma, head and neck, liver or kidney cancer. CDR3s include the opening cysteine and the closing phenylalanine or tryptophan.

V gene	CDR3 length	J gene	CDR3 protein
TRBV19	13	TRBJ2-3	CASSSAFGDTQYF
TRBV27	12	TRBJ1-2	CASGYSSYGYTF
TRBV30	8	TRBJ2-1	CAWGRMFF
TRBV29-1	13	TRBJ2-7	CSASGTGMQEQYF
TRBV11-2	15	TRBJ1-3	CASSLGFTSGNTIYF
TRBV29-1	12	TRBJ2-7	CSVGTDGNEQYF
TRBV7-9	14	TRBJ2-7	CASSLEGRPYEQYF
TRBV6-5	15	TRBJ1-1	CASSYRQYVNTEAFF
TRBV2	16	TRBJ2-3	CASSSGTSGFGRTQYF
TRBV27	13	TRBJ2-1	CASSLIWNNEQFF
TRBV6-6	11	TRBJ2-1	CASSSHNEQFF
TRBV27	14	TRBJ2-3	CASRTGGSTDTQYF
TRBV5-1	11	TRBJ2-1	CASSLGYEQFF
TRBV5-5	18	TRBJ2-3	CASRTRLAGGPGTDTQYF
TRBV9	15	TRBJ1-2	CASSVGTGGVYGYTF
TRBV7-9	17	TRBJ1-5	CASSQTLGLGRGQPQHF
TRBV27	14	TRBJ2-7	CASSSGTGFNEQYF
TRBV19	15	TRBJ2-3	CASSSTGGTTDTQYF
TRBV28	16	TRBJ1-5	CASRPDRVVRSQPQHF
TRBV6-5	13	TRBJ2-7	CASSQDSRYEQYF
TRBV27	15	TRBJ1-5	CASSLSLGEYQPQHF
TRBV28	12	TRBJ1-1	CASIRGNTEAFF
TRBV27	18	TRBJ2-1	CASSHGLAGGRVYNEQFF
TRBV10-3	12	TRBJ2-1	CAIMGSYNEQFF
TRBV15	13	TRBJ1-1	CATSGVLNTEAFF
TRBV19	12	TRBJ2-1	CASSGTYNEQFF
TRBV19	16	TRBJ1-2	CASSIDLLPDIYGYTF
TRBV4-1	17	TRBJ2-3	CASSQSLSLMGVDTQYF
TRBV30	14	TRBJ1-5	CAWSVTGIGQPQHF
TRBV7-9	15	TRBJ2-1	CASSLSGRVENEQFF
TRBV19	13	TRBJ1-4	CASSLASNEKLFF
TRBV10-3	19	TRBJ1-6	CAISEFEDRAIGDNSPLHF
TRBV6-6	15	TRBJ2-2	CASSWVQTNTGELFF
TRBV11-2	14	TRBJ2-2	CASSLGLATGELFF
TRBV19	13	TRBJ1-1	CASSLGMELGAFF
TRBV4-3	18	TRBJ1-2	CASSQDQGGRTVTYGYTF
TRBV18	16	TRBJ1-2	CASSPNKPRGLGGYTF
TRBV27	13	TRBJ1-6	CASSLAGDSPLHF
TRBV27	16	TRBJ2-1	CASSLAGGRRYNEQFF
TRBV30	11	TRBJ1-1	CAWKNTGEAFF
TRBV19	16	TRBJ2-6	CASSLGYRSGANVLTF
TRBV4-2	15	TRBJ2-1	CASSPGLALYNEQFF